The 23 T cell receptor beta chains given below trace back to one sample, sequenced in a study of shared clonotypes between healthy human individuals. The method was immunoSEQ multiplex PCR; TCRdb's version includes in-frame clones alone and lacks a portion of them. The top ten hold 0.35% to 0.5% of the sample, which has a few million clones, over 85% seen once. The sequencing input was naive CD4+ T cells from PBMCs. The sample's subset: CD45RA+ positively selected. These receptors were taken from a man aged 18-30 years in good health. Some clones in this sample may be carry-over from other donors' samples.

Details on this clone: Other DNA variants within this sample encode the same CDR3. The chain is built from TRBV11-3 and TRBJ2-7; D gene uncertain. The length of the CDR3 is 12 residues. Germline lookup yields CDR1 SGHNT and CDR2 YENEEA. Deletions cut 0 bases from V and 4 bases from J, with 4 bases between. CDR3 in DNA: TGTGCCAGCAGCTTAGATGGATACGAGCAGTACTTC. Translated, it gives CASSLDGYEQYF.

The genes are TRBV19 and TRBJ2-1; 10 bases are shared with TRBD2. The CDR3 covers 17 residues. J was trimmed by 2 bases and V by 5 bases; bases with no gene match: 9. The germline V gene encodes CDR1 LNHDA and CDR2 SQIVND (reference sequence). This chain's CDR3 is CASSRTSGNGPYNEQFF. The CDR3, as DNA: TGTGCCAGTAGTCGGACTAGCGGAAACGGGCCCTACAATGAGCAGTTCTTC.

The genes are TRBV11-2 and TRBJ2-7, with D possibly TRBD2 on 5 matching bases. This CDR3 region has 16 residues. Germline assignment: CDR1 SGHAT and CDR2 FQNNGV. The ends were cut back, 5 bases at V and 7 bases at J, with 24 bases in the middle. The DNA of the CDR3 is TGTGCCAGCAGCCGCACGGGATTACCTCTTTTAGAGGAGCAGTACTTC. Its translation: CASSRTGLPLLEEQYF.

The CDR3 loop is CASSRTSGSGEQFF. The DNA of the CDR3 is TGTGCCAGCAGCCGGACTAGCGGGAGTGGTGAGCAGTTCTTC. V is TRBV11-2 and J is TRBJ2-1; 13 bases agree with TRBD2. J lost 9 bases, V lost 5 bases, and 4 bases had no gene match. The CDR3 has 14 amino acids. Germline V gene lookup returns CDR1 SGHAT and CDR2 FQNNGV. Filled out from reference TRBV11-2 and TRBJ2-1, the complete variable domain reads EAGVAQSPRYKIIEKRQSVAFWCNPISGHATLYWYQQILGQGPKLLIQFQNNGVVDDSQLPKDRFSAERLKGVDSTLKIQPAKLEDSAVYLCASSRTSGSGEQFFGPGTRLTVL.

The rearrangement uses TRBV18 and TRBJ2-7; D perhaps matches TRBD2 (5 bases). V gave up 3 bases and J gave up 1 base, with 13 bases separating them. This CDR3 spans 15 amino acids. Per the germline V gene, CDR1 is KGHSH and CDR2 is LQKENI. The CDR3 loop is CASSPSGILSYEQYF. In DNA, the CDR3 is TGTGCCAGCTCACCGTCGGGGATCTTATCCTACGAGCAGTACTTC.

The rearrangement joins TRBV7-9 to TRBJ2-7; 8 bases agree with TRBD1. The CDR3 has 14 residues. Germline V gene data show CDR1 as SEHNR and CDR2 as FQNEAQ (reference sequence). The V and J ends lost 9 bases and 1 base, in that order; junction bases with no gene match: 8. This CDR3 is CASAPQGASYEQYF. DNA for the CDR3: TGTGCCAGTGCCCCCCAGGGGGCTTCCTACGAGCAGTACTTC.

The chain carries TRBV5-1 and TRBJ2-3, with 9 bases that match TRBD2. The V gene end was trimmed by 4 bases and the J gene end by 4 bases; junction bases not matched to a gene: 4. Germline CDR1 is SGHRS and CDR2 is YFSETQ. CDR3 length: 14 residues. The CDR3 sequence is CASSVAGAADTQYF. The CDR3 DNA follows: TGCGCCAGCAGCGTAGCGGGAGCGGCAGATACGCAGTATTTT.

V usage is TRBV4-3 and J usage is TRBJ2-3, with 8 bases that match TRBD2. Trimming cost V 0 bases and J 6 bases; bases outside gene matches: 11. Germline V gene sequence: CDR1 LGHNA, CDR2 YSLEER. The CDR3 sequence is 17 residues long. CDR3 coding DNA: TGCGCCAGCAGCCAAGAGACCCGAGCGGGAGCAGGGGATACGCAGTATTTT. Its protein is CASSQETRAGAGDTQYF.

The rearrangement joins TRBV12-5 to TRBJ2-1; 11 bases are a match to TRBD2. The CDR3 is 15 residues long. Trimming at V came to 1 base and at J to 6 bases, leaving 2 bases not matched to a gene. Per germline, CDR1 LGHNT and CDR2 FRNRAP. The CDR3 region has the DNA TGTGCTAGTGGTTTGGGACTAGCGGGACGCAATGAGCAGTTCTTC. Protein sequence: CASGLGLAGRNEQFF.

The J gene is TRBJ2-7, the V gene TRBV7-9, with TRBD2 identical over 7 bases. V was pared by 2 bases and J by 7 bases, with 8 bases of the junction left unmatched. This CDR3 region has 14 residues. Germline CDR1 is SEHNR and CDR2 is FQNEAQ (reference sequence). The DNA of the CDR3 is TGTGCCAGCAGCTTACTAGCGGAGTGGTGGGAGCAGTACTTC. Its protein product is CASSLLAEWWEQYF.

The J gene is TRBJ2-7, the V gene TRBV28, with D uncertain. CDR1 is MDHEN, CDR2 SYDVKM, per germline. V dropped 11 bases and J dropped 2 bases, with 16 bases sitting between them. The CDR3 is 13 amino acids. The CDR3 DNA reads TGTGCCTCGAACCGGTTCATTCCCTACGAGCAGTACTTC. It translates to CASNRFIPYEQYF.

The chain carries TRBV27 and TRBJ2-3; 8 positions match TRBD2. Germline values: CDR1 MNHEY, CDR2 SMNVEV (reference sequence). V was clipped by 7 bases and J by 2 bases; unmatched bases: 8. The CDR3 runs 15 residues. The CDR3 DNA follows: TGTGCCAGCACACGTGAGGGACTAGACACAGATACGCAGTATTTT. It codes for CASTREGLDTDTQYF.

This clone has only a few counts. The chain has TRBV7-9 and TRBJ2-2, with 12 bases identical to TRBD2. V was clipped by 5 bases and J by 7 bases; unmatched bases: 17. CDR1 is SEHNR and CDR2 is FQNEAQ in the germline V gene (reference sequence). The CDR3 extends over 19 amino acids. In DNA form, the CDR3 reads TGTGCCAGCAGCCCCCCATCGTGGTCTAGCGGGAGGGCTAACGGGGAGCTGTTTTTT. This gives the protein CASSPPSWSSGRANGELFF.

The rearrangement uses TRBV29-1 and TRBJ2-5; possible D gene TRBD2, 6 bases. The CDR3 runs to 12 residues. Trimming left V 5 bases short and J 5 bases short, with 12 bases between. Germline CDR1 reads SQVTM; CDR2 reads ANQGSEA. The CDR3 bases are TGCAGCGTTTGGACGGGAGTCGAGACCCAGTACTTC. As protein: CSVWTGVETQYF.

The chain has TRBV19 and TRBJ1-1; D remains unclear. V was pared by 6 bases and J by 4 bases, with 15 bases between. In germline, CDR1 is LNHDA, CDR2 SQIVND (reference sequence). The CDR3 covers 14 residues. The CDR3 here is CASRTVGRVTEAFF. The CDR3 nucleotides read TGTGCCAGTAGAACTGTTGGGCGTGTCACTGAAGCTTTCTTT.

To note about this clone: The sample contains more than one DNA sequence encoding this CDR3. This chain joins TRBV5-1 and TRBJ1-5, with D tentatively TRBD1 (5 bases). The CDR3 spans 15 residues. The germline gives CDR1 SGHRS, CDR2 YFSETQ. Trimming shortened V by 2 bases and J by 1 base, and 10 bases separated the two germline ends. CDR3 in DNA: TGCGCCAGCAGCTTTTCCGGGGACAGCAATCAGCCCCAGCATTTT. The encoded protein is CASSFSGDSNQPQHF.

The V and J genes are TRBV5-1 and TRBJ2-2; 9 nucleotides align to TRBD2. This CDR3 region has 16 residues. Germline lookup yields CDR1 SGHRS and CDR2 YFSETQ. Losses at the gene ends were 1 base for V and 6 bases for J; bases not matched to a gene: 7. The CDR3 region has the DNA TGCGCCAGCAGCTTGTCTGGGACTAGCTACCCCGGGGAGCTGTTTTTT. Translating gives CASSLSGTSYPGELFF.

As concerns this clone: Within the sample, other DNA sequences also encode this same CDR3. The chain has TRBV2 and TRBJ1-1; D not certain. Between the trimmed V and J ends, which lost 4 bases and 3 bases, there was a span of 9 bases. CDR1 SNHLY and CDR2 FYNNEI come from the germline V gene. The CDR3 sequence is 13 residues long. CDR3 in amino acids: CASSALRDTEAFF. The CDR3 coding sequence is TGTGCCAGCAGTGCACTCCGGGACACTGAAGCTTTCTTT. The full variable domain, its missing parts supplied by reference TRBV2 and TRBJ1-1, is EPEVTQTPSHQVTQMGQEVILRCVPISNHLYFYWYRQILGQKVEFLVSFYNNEISEKSEIFDDQFSVERPDGSNFTLKIRSTKLEDSAMYFCASSALRDTEAFFGQGTRLTVV.

Here the CDR3 reads CASTSPGREYGYTF. CDR3 DNA: TGTGCCAGCACCTCCCCGGGCAGGGAGTATGGCTACACCTTC. The chain employs TRBV28 and TRBJ1-2; the D gene is possibly TRBD1 (5 bases). CDR3 length: 14 amino acids. Trimming removed 7 bases at V and 5 bases at J, with 17 bases between. Germline loops: CDR1 MDHEN, CDR2 SYDVKM.

This chain joins TRBV6-6 and TRBJ1-3; D uncertain. The CDR3 runs to 14 residues. Deletions cut 6 bases from V and 0 bases from J, with 9 bases between. The germline V gene encodes CDR1 MNHNY and CDR2 SVGAGI (reference sequence). Here the CDR3 reads CASRPDNSGNTIYF. The CDR3 region has the DNA TGTGCCAGCAGGCCAGACAACTCTGGAAACACCATATATTTT.

This clone was picked up a small number of times. This sequence joins TRBV7-3 and TRBJ1-1; 7 bases are a match to TRBD1. The CDR3 loop spans 14 amino acids. The germline V gene encodes CDR1 SGHTA and CDR2 FQGTGA. The V and J ends lost 5 bases and 1 base, in that order; junction bases with no gene match: 4. Here the CDR3 DNA reads TGTGCCAGCAGCATACAGGGGCCGAACACTGAAGCTTTCTTT. Its protein product is CASSIQGPNTEAFF.

The rearrangement links TRBV28 to TRBJ1-5; 8 bases match TRBD1. Trimming removed 6 bases from V and 4 bases from J; junction bases left unmatched: 5. This CDR3 is 14 amino acids long. Germline lookup yields CDR1 MDHEN and CDR2 SYDVKM. CDR3 nucleotide sequence: TGTGCCAGCAGGTTGGACAGGGTGAATCAGCCCCAGCATTTT. Translating it yields CASRLDRVNQPQHF.

The genes are TRBV19 and TRBJ2-2; D is possibly TRBD2 (6 bases). There are 14 residues in the CDR3. V lost 3 bases, J lost 7 bases, and 12 bases lay in between. CDR1 is LNHDA and CDR2 is SQIVND in the germline V gene (reference sequence). Here the CDR3 DNA reads TGTGCCAGTAGTATCGGGGGTTCAGACGGGGAGCTGTTTTTT. Its protein is CASSIGGSDGELFF. Full variable domain (missing parts from reference TRBV19 and TRBJ2-2): DGGITQSPKYLFRKEGQNVTLSCEQNLNHDAMYWYRQDPGQGLRLIYYSQIVNDFQKGDIAEGYSVSREKKESFPLTVTSAQKNPTAFYLCASSIGGSDGELFFGEGSRLTVL.